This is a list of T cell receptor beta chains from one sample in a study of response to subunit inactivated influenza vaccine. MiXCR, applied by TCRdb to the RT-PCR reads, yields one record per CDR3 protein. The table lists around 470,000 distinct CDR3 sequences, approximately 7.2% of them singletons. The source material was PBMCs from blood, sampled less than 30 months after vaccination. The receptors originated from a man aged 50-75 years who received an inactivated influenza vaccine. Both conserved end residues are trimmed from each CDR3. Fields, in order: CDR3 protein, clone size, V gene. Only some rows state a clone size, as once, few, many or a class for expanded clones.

ASSRPTGTMGYEQY	NA	TRBV7-9
ASKQGTLYEQY	NA	TRBV18
ASSQVPRRELF	few	TRBV14
ASSLVEESYEQY	NA	TRBV7-8
VSSSQRGGTEAF	NA	TRBV7-8
AISASGEMNTEAF	many	TRBV10-3
ASSFGRERYEQY	few	TRBV12-3/TRBV12-4
AWNDYDNEQF	few	TRBV30
SATEGVLSYNEQF	few	TRBV20-1
ASRLLAGTYNEQF	few	TRBV7-2
ASSDYRDASDTIY	few	TRBV11-2
ASSLAGHNNEQF	NA	TRBV7-2
ASSYRAEGETQY	many	TRBV6-2/TRBV6-3
ASSLVGSAFTGELF	NA	TRBV12-3/TRBV12-4